Here is one T cell receptor beta chain with its context. Its antigen has not been determined. Qualities for individual bases were not recorded, and no much larger clone is one base off. This specimen belongs to a study of T cell responses to AZD1222 COVID-19 vaccine (dated by TCRdb to the early 2020s). Turning to the overall study: Because spike-specific TCR depth and breadth did not differ between the two schedules, AZD1222 recipients who got a second dose at roughly 4 weeks were pooled with those who got a second dose at roughly 12 weeks. Enrollment into the trials was organized by age into subgroups of 18-55, 56-69 and 70-plus years, and those subgroups contained roughly 160, 29 and 62 TCR-sequenced participants, respectively. A total of 230 to 250 trial participants underwent TCR sequencing, of whom under 220 had received two doses of AZD1222 and some 25 had received two doses of the MenACWY control vaccine. The research as a whole found: The 56-69-year group was small, and its depth increase did not reach significance, likely because of low power. After two AZD1222 doses, spike-specific TCR breadth and depth were significantly higher than at day 0 and than in MenACWY recipients. Participants were mostly white British and included more females than males, and it was suggested by the authors that clonal diversity may have been underestimated. No day 14 peak-response samples were available, so repertoires were characterized only after the peak T cell response. Conclusions about previously exposed vaccinees were limited because only a handful of AZD1222 recipients were SARS-CoV-2 seropositive at baseline. CD4 TCRs associated with the vaccine covered the entire spike protein, and the dominant responses were in regions 160-218 and 743-854. Nearly half of unique spike-specific TCRs reportedly recognized epitopes outside regions mutated in the B.1.351 and B.1.1.7 variants.

CDR1 and CDR2 (MDHEN, SYDVKM) derive from the germline V gene. The junction shows trimming of 4 bases on V and 4 bases on J, plus 13 bases between the germline ends. The CDR3 numbers 14 residues from cysteine through phenylalanine. The sequence is cut down to CDR3 DNA, 42 bases in frame from base 1. What the time point label conveys for this sample: baseline before first vaccination. Vaccinee samples were obtained from the UK trials COV001 and COV002, which included a single-blind randomized controlled phase 2/3 trial of AZD1222 (ChAdOx1 nCoV-19) in healthy adults. For TCRbeta chain sequencing, PBMC samples from trial participants were taken at day 0 and at day 28 after the second dose. The CDR3 regions of human TCRbeta chains were subjected to immunosequencing. The study's own analysis went as follows. TCRs in the repertoires were matched against a reference library of SARS-CoV-2-specific TCRs that had been generated with the MIRA antigen-specificity platform. Breadth meant the fraction of unique TCRs that were SARS-CoV-2-associated, whereas depth meant the fraction of total T cells that were SARS-CoV-2-associated. Using the MIRA data, every spike-specific TCR was mapped to the spike region that the TCR reacted to and assigned to either a CD4 or a CD8 class. Log10-transformed breadth and depth values were compared by one-way ANOVA with Sidak's multiple comparisons tests. TCRdb limited this immuneACCESS table to in-frame rearrangements with V and J called. A share of clones is missing; checked studies link under half to unresolved V genes, and the rest is unexplained. V and J calls and clone size come straight from that table; D and trimming were deduced from the DNA. A total of over 150,000 clones appear in this sample, approximately 90% of them only once. Less than 1.6% of the sample is taken by the ten largest.

The sequenced sample was peripheral blood, obtained on day 0 of AZD1222 vaccination. The receptor was isolated from an adult in good health. The sequence links TRBV28 to TRBJ1-1; TRBD1 is perhaps the D gene, given 5 matching bases. The nucleotides read TGTGCCAGCAGTTCAGACAGCTCGGGCACTGAAGCTTTCTTT. This encodes CASSSDSSGTEAFF.